A single sample is the source of the 19 T cell receptor beta chains below, sequenced in a study of CD8+ T cells in alopecia areata listed by TCRdb under 2018. The receptor library was made with the immunoSEQ multiplex PCR assay. RNA was extracted from all samples and reverse transcribed into cDNA, which served as template for TCR sequencing. Not all clones reach the TCRdb copy of this immuneACCESS table, which keeps in-frame sequences only. Checked studies attribute under half of the gap to unresolved V genes and leave the rest unexplained. The sample table contains 65,000 to 95,000 clones; only one count was recorded for roughly half of them. The ten largest make up roughly 6% of the sample. The sequencing sample was made of NKG2D-high CD8+ T cells sorted from blood. Read against the paper, the sample's cell subset or site label means: sorted CD8+ NKG2D-high blood T cells. Receptors were obtained from a human donor with alopecia areata.

This clone was seen just once. J is TRBJ1-2 and V is TRBV18; tentatively, D is TRBD1 (5 bases). Trimming left V 4 bases short and J 4 bases short, with 19 bases between. Per the germline V gene, CDR1 is KGHSH and CDR2 is LQKENI. The CDR3 has 16 amino acids. This CDR3 reads CASSHPEGVPPYGYTF. The CDR3 DNA is TGTGCCAGCTCACACCCGGAAGGGGTGCCACCCTATGGCTACACCTTC.

This clone was detected only a few times. The rearrangement uses TRBV29-1 and TRBJ1-5; D is perhaps TRBD1 (5 bases). This CDR3 spans 13 amino acids. V lost 3 bases to trimming and J lost 5 bases, with 11 bases between them. Germline V CDR1 and CDR2: SQVTM, ANQGSEA. The CDR3 here is CSVDTGQDQPQHF. The DNA of the CDR3 is TGCAGCGTTGATACAGGTCAGGATCAGCCCCAGCATTTT. The full variable domain, with the rest looked up from reference TRBV29-1 and TRBJ1-5, is SAVISQKPSRDICQRGTSLTIQCQVDSQVTMMFWYRQQPGQSLTLIATANQGSEATYESGFVIDKFPISRPNLTFSTLTVSNMSPEDSSIYLCSVDTGQDQPQHFGDGTRLSIL.

The gene calls are TRBV28 and TRBJ2-1; D is possibly TRBD2 (5 bases). Germline V gives CDR1 MDHEN, CDR2 SYDVKM. The ends were cut back, 7 bases at V and 3 bases at J, with 13 bases in the middle. This CDR3 has 14 amino acids. The CDR3, as DNA: TGTGCCAGCAACCCGGGAATGGTCTACAATGAGCAGTTCTTC. Translating it yields CASNPGMVYNEQFF.

J is TRBJ2-1 and V is TRBV7-2, with 8 bases lining up with TRBD1. The CDR3 extends over 15 amino acids. Trimming removed 5 bases from V and 8 bases from J; junction bases left unmatched: 11. CDR1 and CDR2 from the germline V gene are SGHTA and FQGNSA. CDR3 DNA: TGTGCCAGCAGCAGGGGGTCGGACAGGGCCGATGAGCAGTTCTTC. It encodes CASSRGSDRADEQFF.

This clone was observed a handful of times. The chain carries TRBV5-4 and TRBJ2-5, with TRBD1 matching 8 bases. There are 14 residues in the CDR3. The germline gives CDR1 SGHNT, CDR2 YYREEE (reference sequence). J was trimmed by 4 bases and V by 5 bases; bases with no gene match: 7. In DNA form, the CDR3 reads TGTGCCAGCAGAATACAGGGGGTAGGAGAGACCCAGTACTTC. Protein sequence: CASRIQGVGETQYF.

The J gene is TRBJ2-1, the V gene TRBV15; 7 bases are shared with TRBD1. With 1 base clipped from V and 3 bases from J, the junction kept 3 bases outside the gene matches. This CDR3 comprises 15 residues. Germline V gene data show CDR1 as LNHNV and CDR2 as YYDKDF (reference sequence). CDR3 loop: CATSRGTGDYNEQFF. Here the CDR3 DNA reads TGTGCCACCAGCAGAGGGACAGGTGACTACAATGAGCAGTTCTTC.

The rearrangement uses TRBV14 and TRBJ2-2; no reliable D call. Trimming took off 3 bases at V and 10 bases at J, with 12 bases between the two ends. Germline-derived CDR1 and CDR2 are SGHDN and FVKESK. The CDR3 loop spans 13 amino acids. The CDR3 DNA is TGTGCCAGCAGCCACCATGGGTTTCTGGAGCTGTTTTTT. It yields the protein CASSHHGFLELFF.

In its sample, this clone was seen a few times. The rearrangement joins TRBV7-8 to TRBJ2-4; D is uncertain. Trimming stripped 6 bases from V and 8 bases from J, with 8 bases between. This CDR3 is built from 11 residues. Germline CDR1 SGHVS, CDR2 FQNEAQ. The CDR3 DNA reads as TGTGCCAGCAGTGATGTGCACATTCAGTACTTC. This sequence encodes CASSDVHIQYF.

Regarding this clone: The germline gene is not matched at one end of the junction; a read error may be the cause. This chain joins TRBV7-7 and TRBJ1-5; D gene unclear. The CDR3 length is 13 residues. CDR1 is SSHAT and CDR2 is FNYEAQ in the germline V gene (reference sequence). The CDR3 loop reads CASSRGPNQPQHF. The CDR3 DNA reads TGTGCTAGCAGCCGTGGGCCCAATCAGCCCCAGCATTTT.

The chain links TRBV9 to TRBJ2-3; D ambiguous. V lost 3 bases, J lost 6 bases, and 23 bases lay in between. The CDR3 contains 17 residues. Germline V gene sequence: CDR1 SGDLS, CDR2 YYNGEE. The CDR3 DNA follows: TGTGCCAGCAGCGACGGTATTGGAAGGGAATTCGCGGATACGCAGTATTTT. The encoded protein is CASSDGIGREFADTQYF.

The rearrangement links TRBV29-1 to TRBJ2-3; D is uncertain. Germline V CDR1 and CDR2: SQVTM, ANQGSEA. The CDR3 contains 16 residues. V was cut by 4 bases and J by 3 bases, with 20 bases left in between. CDR3 nucleotide sequence: TGCAGCGTTGGTCACGAACTGCGAGCAGGAACAGATACGCAGTATTTT. This codes for CSVGHELRAGTDTQYF.

This clone has only a few counts. This sequence joins TRBV29-1 and TRBJ2-4, with 8 bases that match TRBD1. The CDR3 extends over 16 amino acids. V lost 4 bases, J lost 6 bases, and 14 bases stayed unmatched. Germline assignment: CDR1 SQVTM and CDR2 ANQGSEA. In DNA form, the CDR3 reads TGCAGCGTTGGGGGGACAGGAGACGGAGTTGGAAACATTCAGTACTTC. It encodes CSVGGTGDGVGNIQYF.

The chain has TRBV28 and TRBJ2-7; D is undetermined. The CDR3 sequence is 10 residues long. Germline values: CDR1 MDHEN, CDR2 SYDVKM. V dropped 5 bases and J dropped 7 bases, with 6 bases sitting between them. The CDR3 region has the DNA TGTGCCAGCAGTGACCAAGAGCAGTACTTC. The encoded protein is CASSDQEQYF.

The rearrangement joins TRBV6-1 to TRBJ2-1, with D tentatively TRBD1 (6 bases). V dropped 5 bases and J dropped 12 bases, with 23 bases sitting between them. The CDR3 totals 15 residues. Germline V gives CDR1 MNHNS, CDR2 SASEGT. CDR3 sequence (DNA): TGTGCCAGCAGTTTCCGGGACACTGAGCTTGGGGCGCAGTTCTTC. Translating gives CASSFRDTELGAQFF.

In this sample, this clone turned up a few times. The chain uses TRBV29-1 and TRBJ1-2, with a tentative D call TRBD1 (5 bases). The V gene lost 0 bases and the J gene lost 4 bases, with 12 bases spanning the gap. This CDR3 region has 14 residues. CDR1 SQVTM and CDR2 ANQGSEA come from the germline V gene. The CDR3 here is CSVEDPPGGYGYTF. DNA for the CDR3: TGCAGCGTTGAAGATCCGCCCGGGGGCTATGGCTACACCTTC.

CDR3 bases: TGCGCCAGCAGCCAATCAATCGGAGCGAACACTGAAGCTTTCTTT. Encoded protein: CASSQSIGANTEAFF. The rearrangement uses TRBV4-1 and TRBJ1-1; D is uncertain. Trimming left V 2 bases short and J 1 base short, with 11 bases between. This CDR3 is built from 15 residues. Germline V gene data show CDR1 as MGHRA and CDR2 as YSYEKL.

This clone turned up a few times. The junction departs from germline at one end; a sequencing error may be responsible. The chain uses TRBV29-1 and TRBJ1-1; D call uncertain. The CDR3 extends over 8 amino acids. Germline assignment: CDR1 SQVTM and CDR2 ANQGSEA. The CDR3 nucleotides are TGCAGCGTCGAAGAAGCTTTCTTT. This encodes CSVEEAFF.

This chain connects TRBV29-1 to TRBJ2-5; the match to TRBD1 covers 8 bases. V lost 2 bases to trimming and J lost 2 bases; unmatched junction nucleotides: 4. CDR3 length: 14 residues. CDR1 SQVTM and CDR2 ANQGSEA come from the germline V gene. CDR3 in amino acids: CSVEKGDRQETQYF. The CDR3 region has the DNA TGCAGCGTTGAAAAAGGGGACAGGCAAGAGACCCAGTACTTC.

This clone appeared once. The chain recombines TRBV27 with TRBJ1-1; TRBD1 agrees at 9 bases. The CDR3 loop spans 13 amino acids. The germline V gene encodes CDR1 MNHEY and CDR2 SMNVEV (reference sequence). The ends lost 5 bases at V and 13 bases at J; junction bases unmatched: 11. The CDR3 region has the DNA TGTGCCAGCAGTCCCGGGACAGGGAAGTTTTTTTTCTTT. It specifies CASSPGTGKFFFF.